The TCR beta chain described here comes from a study of CD8+ T cells in alopecia areata. Noted treatment: oral pan-JAK inhibitor, 5-10 mg twice daily. Extracted from the samples, RNA was reverse transcribed into cDNA to serve as the sequencing template. Clones were read by immunoSEQ multiplex PCR, and TCRdb kept only the in-frame ones, dropping some. The sample has about 140,000 clones, 86% seen once. Study outcomes and limitations: Researchers report lesional scalp, most notably alopecia totalis/universalis, outstripped normal scalp in clonality. A single nonresponder leaves the baseline CD8+ expansion link to response uncertain. Tofacitinib significantly brought down scalp clonality and expanded CD8+ clones among top 100.

Regarding this clone: Its antigen is not known.

Sequencing was performed on CD8+ T cells sorted from blood, taken at week 4, from a patient treated with tofacitinib. The source of this sequence is a human donor with alopecia areata.

The CDR3 loop is CAWRIGGGQLLNTEAFF. In DNA form, the CDR3 reads TGTGCCTGGAGGATAGGGGGGGGCCAACTTCTGAACACTGAAGCTTTCTTT. The gene calls are TRBV30 and TRBJ1-1; possibly TRBD1 for D (6 bases). This CDR3 is 17 amino acids long. Trimming removed 3 bases from V and 0 bases from J, with 20 bases in between. CDR1 is GTSNPN, CDR2 SVGIG, per germline (reference sequence).